The source of this TCR beta chain is a study of blood T cell repertoires in COVID-19. The CDR3 is 16 residues long. With 0 bases removed from V and 6 bases from J, the gap between germline ends came to 17 bases. Per the germline V gene, CDR1 is LGHNA and CDR2 is YNFKEQ. Original methodology: Reference gene primer amplification gave estimated nucleated cell counts. Assay used: immunoSEQ multiplex PCR; TCRdb lists only in-frame clones, some missing. The V and J calls and clone size come from that table; D and trimming were worked out from the DNA. The profile shows a few hundred thousand clones, about 83% of them singletons. Participants' own reports of clinical history determined their cohort assignment.

The sequencing sample was made of PBMCs or T cells enriched from blood (not recorded which). The TCR sequence derives from a woman between 50 and 59 years old who had recovered from COVID-19. The chain uses TRBV4-2 and TRBJ1-2, with a tentative D call TRBD1 (5 bases). CDR3 DNA: TGTGCCAGCAGCCAAGAGGAGGGGTCCTGGGGCCATGGCTACACCTTC. Protein product: CASSQEEGSWGHGYTF.